These 21 T cell receptor beta chains were sequenced from one sample in a study of OX40 agonist ivuxolimab in advanced cancers. Sequencing used immunoSEQ multiplex PCR; TCRdb keeps in-frame clones, though not all of them. The table has fewer than 65,000 clones, 94% seen once. This specimen was CD4+ or CD8+ T cells sorted from blood, taken in a trial of the OX40 agonist ivuxolimab. These receptors all stem from an adult with an advanced solid tumor such as melanoma, head and neck, liver or kidney cancer.

The J gene is TRBJ2-7, the V gene TRBV10-3; D possibly corresponds to TRBD1 (6 bases). Trimming removed 11 bases from V and 5 bases from J, with 25 bases in between. Germline CDR1 is ENHRY and CDR2 is SYGVKD. The CDR3 loop spans 15 amino acids. The CDR3 nucleotides are TGTGCCTTCATGCACCGGGCCAGGGGACCTGACGAGCAGTACTTC. It translates to CAFMHRARGPDEQYF.

CDR3 in amino acids: CASSPQGQSDTQYF. CDR3 coding DNA: TGCGCCAGCAGTCCCCAGGGCCAGTCGGATACGCAGTATTTT. The V call is TRBV10-1, the J call TRBJ2-3; tentatively, D is TRBD1 (5 bases). The CDR3 runs to 14 residues. Trimming took off 5 bases at V and 6 bases at J, with 15 bases between the two ends. CDR1 is WNHNN, CDR2 SYGVQD, per germline (reference sequence).

The J gene is TRBJ2-7, the V gene TRBV29-1; 9 nucleotides match TRBD1. Germline CDR1 and CDR2: SQVTM and ANQGSEA. The length of the CDR3 is 15 residues. V was clipped by 3 bases and J by 5 bases; unmatched bases: 11. For the CDR3, the DNA is TGCAGCGTTGAGACCACAGGGGGCAAACTCCACGAGCAGTACTTC. Translating gives CSVETTGGKLHEQYF.

This clone appeared a few times. This chain connects TRBV5-6 to TRBJ2-2, with 10 bases identical to TRBD1. Trimming at V came to 4 bases and at J to 6 bases, leaving 6 bases not matched to a gene. The length of the CDR3 is 15 residues. Germline V lookup: CDR1 SGHDT, CDR2 YYEEEE. CDR3 amino acids: CASSPGTGAAGELFF. The CDR3 DNA follows: TGTGCCAGCAGCCCCGGGACAGGGGCGGCCGGGGAGCTGTTTTTT.

This clone was found a few times. This sequence joins TRBV9 and TRBJ2-3, with D perhaps matching TRBD1 or TRBD2 (5 bases each). Trimming took 3 bases from V and 4 from J, leaving 12 bases between them. In germline, CDR1 is SGDLS, CDR2 YYNGEE. The CDR3 consists of 14 residues. This chain's CDR3 is CASSGSRGADTQYF. CDR3 bases: TGTGCCAGCAGCGGGTCGAGGGGCGCAGATACGCAGTATTTT.

The chain has TRBV4-3 and TRBJ2-3; TRBD2 aligns across 7 bases. Per germline, CDR1 LGHNA and CDR2 YSLEER. The CDR3 contains 16 residues. V lost 0 bases to trimming and J lost 8 bases; unmatched junction nucleotides: 11. The CDR3 here is CASSQDRSGGVATQYF. CDR3 bases: TGCGCCAGCAGCCAAGATCGATCGGGAGGAGTTGCTACGCAGTATTTT.

The CDR3 region is CASSDLSRGGNEQFF. The CDR3 bases are TGTGCCAGCAGTGATTTGTCGCGGGGGGGGAATGAGCAGTTCTTC. The rearrangement links TRBV2 to TRBJ2-1, with 9 bases identical to TRBD2. Germline CDR1 is SNHLY and CDR2 is FYNNEI. The CDR3 runs 15 residues. Unmatched junction bases numbered 7, after V lost 3 bases and J lost 7 bases.

The chain recombines TRBV14 with TRBJ2-3; tentative D call: TRBD2 (5 bases). This CDR3 is built from 16 residues. Trimming shortened V by 0 bases and J by 3 bases, and 13 bases separated the two germline ends. In germline, CDR1 is SGHDN, CDR2 FVKESK. The CDR3 coding sequence is TGTGCCAGCAGCCAAGATCGGGGAATAATAACAGATACGCAGTATTTT. Its protein product is CASSQDRGIITDTQYF.

The rearrangement joins TRBV18 to TRBJ1-1; 9 bases align to TRBD1. Trimming removed 4 bases from V and 4 bases from J; junction bases left unmatched: 7. Germline V gives CDR1 KGHSH, CDR2 LQKENI. The CDR3 covers 15 residues. CDR3 DNA: TGTGCCAGCTCACTGGGACAGGGCGGTGGCACTGAAGCTTTCTTT. Translation gives CASSLGQGGGTEAFF. The full variable domain, rest sourced from reference TRBV18 and TRBJ1-1, is NAGVMQNPRHLVRRRGQEARLRCSPMKGHSHVYWYRQLPEEGLKFMVYLQKENIIDESGMPKERFSAEFPKEGPSILRIQQVVRGDSAAYFCASSLGQGGGTEAFFGQGTRLTVV.

The chain links TRBV6-7 to TRBJ2-2, with D hard to call. TRBV6-7 is recorded as an ORF, its role being uncertain. The CDR3 length is 16 residues. V gave up 0 bases and J gave up 1 base, with 9 bases separating them. The CDR3 region is CASSYSLPVNTGELFF. The CDR3 DNA reads as TGTGCCAGCAGTTACTCGTTGCCAGTGAACACCGGGGAGCTGTTTTTT.

The chain employs TRBV6-6 and TRBJ1-1, with D possibly being TRBD1 (5 bases). Germline lookup yields CDR1 MNHNY and CDR2 SVGAGI (reference sequence). The CDR3 has 13 residues. V was clipped by 4 bases and J by 4 bases, with 10 bases between them. The DNA for the CDR3 is TGTGCCAGCAGTTTGTGGGGGACCACTGAAGCTTTCTTT. Translating it yields CASSLWGTTEAFF.

This rearrangement joins TRBV2 to TRBJ1-1, with D possibly being TRBD1 (5 bases). Germline assignment: CDR1 SNHLY and CDR2 FYNNEI. V lost 2 bases and J lost 1, with 8 bases in between. This CDR3 has 14 amino acids. The CDR3 DNA follows: TGTGCCAGCAGTGAAAGACAGAGGAACACTGAAGCTTTCTTT. The encoded protein is CASSERQRNTEAFF.

This chain links TRBV5-6 with TRBJ1-5, with D perhaps matching TRBD1 (5 bases). With 0 bases removed from V and 3 bases from J, the gap between germline ends came to 10 bases. CDR1 and CDR2 from the germline V gene are SGHDT and YYEEEE. This CDR3 contains 15 residues. The CDR3 bases are TGTGCCAGCAGCTTGGCCGCCAGGGACAATCAGCCCCAGCATTTT. It is translated as CASSLAARDNQPQHF.

This rearrangement joins TRBV19 to TRBJ1-2; D is ambiguous. CDR3 length: 16 residues. Germline V CDR1 and CDR2: LNHDA, SQIVND (reference sequence). Trimming stripped 4 bases from V and 4 bases from J, with 19 bases between. CDR3 sequence (DNA): TGTGCCAGTAGTACTCCGGGCAGGCCACTAGGCTATGGCTACACCTTC. Translation gives CASSTPGRPLGYGYTF. The variable domain in full, completed from reference TRBV19 and TRBJ1-2, reads DGGITQSPKYLFRKEGQNVTLSCEQNLNHDAMYWYRQDPGQGLRLIYYSQIVNDFQKGDIAEGYSVSREKKESFPLTVTSAQKNPTAFYLCASSTPGRPLGYGYTFGSGTRLTVV.

V gene TRBV29-1 combines with J gene TRBJ1-1, with D unclear. The CDR3 loop spans 11 amino acids. Germline V gives CDR1 SQVTM, CDR2 ANQGSEA. V gave up 2 bases and J gave up 5 bases, with 6 bases separating them. CDR3 coding DNA: TGCAGCGTTGAATTCAATACTGAAGCTTTCTTT. Translating it yields CSVEFNTEAFF.

The chain has TRBV9 and TRBJ2-2; D is ambiguous. Germline-derived CDR1 and CDR2 are SGDLS and YYNGEE. The CDR3 spans 17 residues. Trimming left V 0 bases short and J 1 base short, with 13 bases between. CDR3: CASSVAPRALNTGELFF. CDR3 nucleotides: TGTGCCAGCAGCGTAGCCCCCCGAGCGCTGAACACCGGGGAGCTGTTTTTT.

This clone was recorded only once. V gene TRBV10-1 combines with J gene TRBJ2-1; TRBD2 matches 13 bases. The CDR3 contains 17 residues. Looked up from germline, CDR1 is WNHNN and CDR2 is SYGVQD (reference sequence). V was pared by 7 bases and J by 6 bases, with 12 bases of the junction left unmatched. This CDR3 reads CASTVPGLAGRSNEQFF. As DNA, the CDR3 is TGCGCCAGCACCGTCCCGGGACTAGCGGGAAGAAGCAATGAGCAGTTCTTC.

The chain combines TRBV28 with TRBJ2-5; perhaps D is TRBD1 or TRBD2 (5 bases each). With 4 bases removed from V and 0 bases from J, the gap between germline ends came to 21 bases. This CDR3 comprises 18 residues. Germline V gene lookup returns CDR1 MDHEN and CDR2 SYDVKM. The CDR3 protein is CASSWWGHREGNQETQYF. In DNA, the CDR3 is TGTGCCAGCAGTTGGTGGGGCCATCGCGAGGGTAACCAAGAGACCCAGTACTTC.

Comment on this clone: A junction end diverges from the germline sequence, so it may reflect a read error. The chain carries TRBV7-7 and TRBJ2-7, with TRBD1 matching 8 bases. This CDR3 contains 14 residues. Looked up from germline, CDR1 is SSHAT and CDR2 is FNYEAQ (reference sequence). DNA for the CDR3: TGTGCTAGCAGCCCCGGACAGGGTACCTACGAGCAGTACTTC. Translated, it gives CASSPGQGTYEQYF.

CDR3 sequence reads: CASSLNNYNEQFF. The DNA of the CDR3 is TGTGCCAGCAGTTTAAACAACTACAATGAGCAGTTCTTC. The rearrangement joins TRBV27 to TRBJ2-1; no firm D call. The germline CDR1 and CDR2 sequences are MNHEY and SMNVEV (reference sequence). V dropped 2 bases and J dropped 3 bases, with 5 bases sitting between them. The CDR3 covers 13 residues.

V is TRBV6-6 and J is TRBJ1-1; D is unresolved. There are 12 residues in the CDR3. CDR1 and CDR2 (germline): MNHNY, SVGAGI (reference sequence). V lost 4 bases and J lost 1, with 4 bases in between. The CDR3 loop reads CASSSGNTEAFF. In DNA form, the CDR3 reads TGTGCCAGCAGTTCAGGGAACACTGAAGCTTTCTTT.